Each of the 20 T cell receptor beta chains below was sequenced from the same sample in a study of cytomegalovirus exposure and HLA in healthy donors. The PCR had 60 Vbeta and 13 Jbeta primers. TCRdb's table, derived via immunoSEQ multiplex PCR, lists solely in-frame clones and lacks some. The profile covers fewer than 200,000 clones, with about three quarters appearing a single time and roughly 0.76% taken by the ten largest. Sequencing input: PBMCs. The source of these receptors is a female donor in good health and CMV-seronegative.

The genes are TRBV28 and TRBJ1-2, with D unresolved. Trimming took off 6 bases at V and 4 bases at J, with 12 bases between the two ends. Germline CDR1 MDHEN, CDR2 SYDVKM. The CDR3 loop spans 13 amino acids. The CDR3 nucleotides read TGTGCCAGCAGCCTAACCACCACCTATGGCTACACCTTC. It encodes CASSLTTTYGYTF.

In its sample, this clone was seen a few times. This sequence joins TRBV5-6 and TRBJ2-1; TRBD1 might be the D (5 bases). This CDR3 contains 14 residues. V lost 0 bases and J lost 6, with 10 bases in between. CDR1 and CDR2 (germline): SGHDT, YYEEEE. The CDR3: CASSLAQGFNEQFF. The CDR3 bases are TGTGCCAGCAGCTTGGCCCAGGGATTCAATGAGCAGTTCTTC.

As for this clone: The junction departs from the called germline gene at one end, perhaps through a read error. The CDR3 region is CASSELLLTGANGLTF. In DNA form, the CDR3 reads TGTGCCAGCAGTGAATTGTTGCTTACTGGGGCCAACGGCCTGACTTTC. V and J are TRBV25-1 and TRBJ2-6; D may be TRBD1 (5 bases). CDR3 length equals 16 residues. In germline, CDR1 is MGHDK, CDR2 SYGVNS.

V usage is TRBV7-2 and J usage is TRBJ2-5; 8 bases line up with TRBD2. Germline V lookup: CDR1 SGHTA, CDR2 FQGNSA. The CDR3 has 14 amino acids. The V gene end was trimmed by 4 bases and the J gene end by 10 bases; junction bases not matched to a gene: 11. CDR3 region: CASSSPPAGVDQYF. For the CDR3, the DNA is TGTGCCAGCAGCTCCCCACCAGCGGGGGTTGACCAGTACTTC.

The J gene is TRBJ1-3, the V gene TRBV4-1; no clear D gene. The V and J ends lost 0 bases and 0 bases respectively, with 6 bases between them. The V gene's germline CDR1 is MGHRA and CDR2 YSYEKL. The CDR3 covers 15 residues. The CDR3 loop is CASSQDAGSGNTIYF. For the CDR3, the DNA is TGCGCCAGCAGCCAAGATGCGGGCTCTGGAAACACCATATATTTT.

DNA of the CDR3: TGTGCCATCAGTGCGTCGCGGGGGGGCACAGATACGCAGTATTTT. This codes for CAISASRGGTDTQYF. This sequence joins TRBV10-3 and TRBJ2-3, with 8 bases lining up with TRBD2. This CDR3 region has 15 residues. J gave up 1 base and V 4 bases, and 4 bases lay outside the gene matches. Looked up from germline, CDR1 is ENHRY and CDR2 is SYGVKD.

J is TRBJ2-7 and V is TRBV5-1; 10 nucleotides align to TRBD2. CDR3 length: 16 amino acids. V gave up 4 bases and J gave up 2 bases; unmatched junction bases: 9. Germline V lookup: CDR1 SGHRS, CDR2 YFSETQ. The CDR3 region is CASSVNSGGQAYEQYF. The CDR3 DNA follows: TGCGCCAGCAGCGTTAATAGCGGGGGGCAAGCCTACGAGCAGTACTTC.

This chain connects TRBV10-3 to TRBJ1-3, with D perhaps TRBD1 (6 bases). Germline V lookup: CDR1 ENHRY, CDR2 SYGVKD. V lost 7 bases and J 4 bases, leaving 14 bases between the germline ends. This CDR3 has 14 residues. DNA for the CDR3: TGTGCCATCACCGCCGACAGGTCCGGAAACACCATATATTTT. This gives the protein CAITADRSGNTIYF.

This chain joins TRBV4-1 and TRBJ2-1; the D gene is possibly TRBD1 (6 bases). From germline, CDR1 is MGHRA and CDR2 YSYEKL. The CDR3 sequence is 16 residues long. The V end lost 0 bases, the J end lost 1 base, and 10 bases lay between the germline ends. The CDR3 sequence: CASSQDSGQSYNEQFF. The CDR3 coding sequence is TGCGCCAGCAGCCAAGATTCTGGACAGTCCTACAATGAGCAGTTCTTC.

The rearrangement joins TRBV15 to TRBJ2-6, with D perhaps matching TRBD1 (5 bases). Germline V CDR1 and CDR2: LNHNV, YYDKDF (reference sequence). The V end was cut by 4 bases, the J end by 0 bases, with 7 bases between. The CDR3 is 15 residues long. The CDR3 reads CATSKDSSGANVLTF. The CDR3, as DNA: TGTGCCACCAGCAAAGACAGCTCTGGGGCCAACGTCCTGACTTTC. Together with reference TRBV15 and TRBJ2-6, the CDR3 gives the full variable domain: DAMVIQNPRYQVTQFGKPVTLSCSQTLNHNVMYWYQQKSSQAPKLLFHYYDKDFNNEADTPDNFQSRRPNTSFCFLDIRSPGLGDTAMYLCATSKDSSGANVLTFGAGSRLTVL.

This clone was observed once. J is TRBJ2-5 and V is TRBV9; D not resolved. The CDR3 runs 15 residues. In germline, CDR1 is SGDLS, CDR2 YYNGEE. V shed 0 bases and J shed 5 bases, with 14 bases lying between them. CDR3 DNA: TGTGCCAGCAGCGTAGTGGGTAGCTCTTCGGAGACCCAGTACTTC. As protein: CASSVVGSSSETQYF. Full variable domain (remainder filled in from reference TRBV9 and TRBJ2-5): DSGVTQTPKHLITATGQRVTLRCSPRSGDLSVYWYQQSLDQGLQFLIQYYNGEERAKGNILERFSAQQFPDLHSELNLSSLELGDSALYFCASSVVGSSSETQYFGPGTRLLVL.

The chain is built from TRBV19 and TRBJ2-7, with 7 bases fitting TRBD2. V lost 5 bases, J lost 2 bases, and 9 bases stayed unmatched. Per germline, CDR1 LNHDA and CDR2 SQIVND (reference sequence). The CDR3 extends over 15 amino acids. This chain's CDR3 is CASSFSRGGAYEQYF. The DNA for the CDR3 is TGTGCCAGTAGTTTCTCCCGCGGGGGAGCCTACGAGCAGTACTTC.

The rearrangement joins TRBV28 to TRBJ2-5; D may be TRBD2 (5 bases). Germline values: CDR1 MDHEN, CDR2 SYDVKM. The V and J ends lost 6 bases and 7 bases respectively, with 21 bases between them. CDR3 size: 15 residues. The CDR3 DNA is TGTGCCAGCAGCCCTCAGGCGTTGGGTGGGAGGACCCAGTACTTC. Protein product: CASSPQALGGRTQYF.

This clone was seen more than once but under ten times. This chain links TRBV7-3 with TRBJ2-2; weak D call: TRBD1 (5 bases). V lost 2 bases and J 6 bases, leaving 13 bases between the germline ends. Germline CDR1 reads SGHTA; CDR2 reads FQGTGA. This CDR3 has 15 residues. Here the CDR3 DNA reads TGTGCCAGCAGCTTAGGGCAGGGTCGACCCGGGGAGCTGTTTTTT. This gives the protein CASSLGQGRPGELFF.

The CDR3 here is CASSRNRGPTGELFF. The CDR3 DNA follows: TGCGCCAGCAGTCGGAACAGGGGACCCACCGGGGAGCTGTTTTTT. The chain has TRBV4-3 and TRBJ2-2, with 7 bases lining up with TRBD1. Germline V gene data show CDR1 as LGHNA and CDR2 as YSLEER. With 6 bases clipped from V and 4 bases from J, the junction kept 8 bases outside the gene matches. This CDR3 spans 15 amino acids.

This chain joins TRBV7-9 and TRBJ1-2; D gene unclear. The germline V and J ends were trimmed by 5 bases and 4 bases, with 14 bases remaining between them. The CDR3 runs 14 residues. CDR1 is SEHNR and CDR2 is FQNEAQ in the germline V gene (reference sequence). CDR3 sequence: CASSPRAGTYGYTF. CDR3 bases: TGTGCCAGCAGCCCTCGAGCGGGAACCTATGGCTACACCTTC.

Only a few counts were recorded for this clone. The chain uses TRBV18 and TRBJ1-4; tentatively, D is TRBD1 (5 bases). The CDR3 sequence is 16 residues long. Trimming stripped 0 bases from V and 8 bases from J, with 16 bases between. Germline CDR1 and CDR2: KGHSH and LQKENI. CDR3 sequence (DNA): TGTGCCAGCTCACCACCGAGTTCTCCGGGGGACGAAAAACTGTTTTTT. Protein sequence: CASSPPSSPGDEKLFF.

This clone was counted a single time. The chain uses TRBV10-3 and TRBJ2-2; D might be TRBD2 (6 bases). The V gene's germline CDR1 is ENHRY and CDR2 SYGVKD. V was pared by 6 bases and J by 6 bases, with 14 bases between. The CDR3 length is 14 residues. The CDR3: CAIRAKGGAGELFF. The CDR3 nucleotides read TGTGCCATCAGGGCCAAGGGAGGCGCCGGGGAGCTGTTTTTT.

The chain employs TRBV4-2 and TRBJ2-2, with 8 bases lining up with TRBD2. The CDR3 runs 15 residues. The J segment lost 10 bases and the V segment lost 3 bases, leaving 10 bases of the junction unmatched. Per germline, CDR1 LGHNA and CDR2 YNFKEQ. CDR3 residues: CASSHSAGGPMELFF. CDR3 DNA sequence: TGTGCCAGCAGCCACTCGGCGGGAGGACCCATGGAGCTGTTTTTT.

V gene TRBV19 combines with J gene TRBJ2-3; D is possibly TRBD2 (5 bases). V lost 6 bases and J lost 0, with 13 bases in between. CDR1 is LNHDA and CDR2 is SQIVND in the germline V gene (reference sequence). This CDR3 is built from 15 residues. The CDR3 spells CASSLRRKSTDTQYF. DNA for the CDR3: TGTGCCAGTAGCCTCAGGAGGAAAAGCACAGATACGCAGTATTTT.